The rows below give T cell receptor beta chains drawn from one sample of a study of neurological immune-mediated disorders. TCRdb re-called the 5' RACE reads with MiXCR, one entry per CDR3 protein. The sample has roughly 100,000 distinct CDR3 sequences, approximately 10% seen once. Sequenced material: PBMCs. These receptors all come from a female donor with HTLV-1-associated myelopathy (HAM/TSP). CDR3s include the opening cysteine and the closing phenylalanine or tryptophan. The D gene is left open where the match is weak. Clone size is given for some rows only: seen once, a few or many times, or a class if the clone is expanded.

many	TRBV10-3	14	TRBJ2-7	NA	TGTGCCATTAGTGCTATGCAGGAGGCCTACGAGCAGTACTTC	CAISAMQEAYEQYF
few	TRBV5-5	13	TRBJ2-3	NA	TGTGCCAGCTACCTATCAGGGACAGATACGCAGTATTTT	CASYLSGTDTQYF
NA	TRBV5-1	15	TRBJ2-5	NA	TGCGCCAGCAGGACCGGGACTCCTCGGGGCGAGACCCAGTACTTC	CASRTGTPRGETQYF
few	TRBV28	17	TRBJ2-1	TRBD2	TGTGCCAGCAGTGGTATGATTCTAGCGGGGGTAGACAATGAGCAGTTCTTC	CASSGMILAGVDNEQFF
NA	TRBV7-8	14	TRBJ1-3	NA	TGTGCCAGCAGCTTATGGGGAACTAGAAACACCATATATTTT	CASSLWGTRNTIYF
many	TRBV30	12	TRBJ1-1	TRBD1	TGTGCCTGGGGGACAGGGTACACTGAAGCTTTCTTT	CAWGTGYTEAFF
many	TRBV7-2	14	TRBJ2-1	TRBD2	TGTGCCAGCAGCGGGACTAGCTACGGCAATGAGCAGTTCTTC	CASSGTSYGNEQFF
NA	TRBV5-1	16	TRBJ2-1	NA	TGCGCCAGCAGCTTGAATGGGCAGGGCTCCTACAATGAGCAGTTCTTC	CASSLNGQGSYNEQFF
many	TRBV5-1	16	TRBJ2-2	NA	TGCGCCAGCAGCCGTACCGGGACTTCGAACACCGGGGAGCTGTTTTTT	CASSRTGTSNTGELFF
many	TRBV20-1	15	TRBJ2-3	NA	TGCAGTGCTAGAGATCGGCTAGCTCCCCAAGATACGCAGTATTTT	CSARDRLAPQDTQYF
few	TRBV20-1	13	TRBJ1-4	NA	TGCAGTGCTAGAGCCGCAACTAATGAAAAACTGTTTTTT	CSARAATNEKLFF
many	TRBV7-8	13	TRBJ2-7	NA	TGTGCCAGCAGCTTTGGGGGCCGATACGAGCAGTACTTC	CASSFGGRYEQYF
many	TRBV29-1	12	TRBJ1-2	NA	TGCAGCGTTGTTGGGGATCGCTATGGCTACACCTTC	CSVVGDRYGYTF
NA	TRBV25-1	14	TRBJ2-5	NA	TGTGCCAGCGAAGAGACAGGCCCGGCCGAGACCCAGTACTTC	CASEETGPAETQYF
many	TRBV10-3	16	TRBJ2-3	TRBD1	TGTGCCATCAGTGAGAGGGGACAGGGGGCGGGGGATACGCAGTATTTT	CAISERGQGAGDTQYF
NA	TRBV5-1	13	TRBJ2-3	NA	TGCGCCAGCTGGTTACAGGGAAGGGATACGCAGTATTTT	CASWLQGRDTQYF
many	TRBV28	17	TRBJ2-1	TRBD2	TGTGCCAGCAGCGCCGGGTCAGCGGGGGGGTCCTACAATGAGCAGTTCTTC	CASSAGSAGGSYNEQFF
NA	TRBV7-3	17	TRBJ2-6	NA	TGTGCCAGCAGCCGCAACCTCCTAAGCTCTGGGGCCAACGTCCTGACTTTC	CASSRNLLSSGANVLTF
many	TRBV20-1	12	TRBJ2-5	NA	TGCAGTGCTAGAGCTTCCCAAGAGACCCAGTACTTC	CSARASQETQYF
many	TRBV5-1	14	TRBJ2-2	NA	TGCGCCAGCAGCGAGGGCCACTCCCCGGGGGAGCTGTTTTTT	CASSEGHSPGELFF
many	TRBV28	15	TRBJ2-1	NA	TGTGCCAGCAGTTTATGGCGCGGGACAGTAAATGAGCAGTTCTTC	CASSLWRGTVNEQFF
many	TRBV28	14	TRBJ2-5	TRBD2	TGTGCCAGCAGGAGACTAGCTAGTCAAGAGACCCAGTACTTC	CASRRLASQETQYF